Described below is a single T cell receptor (beta chain) sequence and its context. What it recognizes is unknown. The CDR3 is 15 amino acids. The germline V gene has CDR1 LNHDA and CDR2 SQIVND (reference sequence). The V gene end was trimmed by 4 bases and the J gene end by 4 bases; junction bases not matched to a gene: 8. Vbeta (60) and Jbeta (13) primers were used in the PCR. Assay: immunoSEQ multiplex PCR; the TCRdb copy retains only in-frame clones and omits some. The sample records about 130,000 clones, around 83% being singletons. This record belongs to a study of cytomegalovirus exposure and HLA in healthy donors. Study-level points and caveats: In all likelihood, a cluster of highly shared sequence variants was a sequencing artifact. Across donors, presence/absence analyses took sequencing depth to be roughly uniform.

V is TRBV19 and J is TRBJ1-1, with 8 nucleotides matching TRBD1. Sequenced: PBMCs. This receptor was obtained from a man between 45 and 60 years old in good health and CMV-seronegative. The CDR3 nucleotides read TGTGCCAGTAGTACTCTCCCGACAGGGGCCACTGAAGCTTTCTTT. Translating it yields CASSTLPTGATEAFF.